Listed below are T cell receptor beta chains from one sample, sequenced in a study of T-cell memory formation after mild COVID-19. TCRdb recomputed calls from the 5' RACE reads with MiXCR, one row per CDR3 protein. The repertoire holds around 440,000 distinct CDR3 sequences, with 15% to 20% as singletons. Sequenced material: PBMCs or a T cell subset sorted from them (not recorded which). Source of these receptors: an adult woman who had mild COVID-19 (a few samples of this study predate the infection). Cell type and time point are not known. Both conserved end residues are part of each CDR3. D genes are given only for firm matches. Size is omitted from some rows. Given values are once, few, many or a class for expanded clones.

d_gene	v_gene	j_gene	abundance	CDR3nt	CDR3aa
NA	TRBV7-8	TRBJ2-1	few	TGTGCCAGCACCCAGGGGTATGAGCAGTTCTTC	CASTQGYEQFF
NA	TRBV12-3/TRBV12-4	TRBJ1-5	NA	TGTGCCAGCAGTCGAGCTTACAGTAGCAATCAGCCCCAGCATTTT	CASSRAYSSNQPQHF
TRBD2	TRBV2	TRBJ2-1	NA	TGTGCCAGCAAGCCGGGACTAGGGACCTACAATGAGCAGTTCTTC	CASKPGLGTYNEQFF
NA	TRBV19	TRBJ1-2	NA	TGTGCCACATTCATAGAACAGGGCGATGGCTACACCTTC	CATFIEQGDGYTF
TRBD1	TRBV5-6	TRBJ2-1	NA	TGTGCCAGCAGCTTCGGAGAGGGGGCTGAGCAGTTCTTC	CASSFGEGAEQFF
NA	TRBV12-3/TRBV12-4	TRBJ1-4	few	TGTGCCAGCAGCAGACTCCGGACAGCAGAAAAACTGTTTTTT	CASSRLRTAEKLFF
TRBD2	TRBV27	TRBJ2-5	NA	TGTGCCAGCAGTTTACTAGCGGGACAAGAGACCCAGTACTTC	CASSLLAGQETQYF
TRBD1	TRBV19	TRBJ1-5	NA	TGTGCCAGTAGTACGCGACAGGGGGCGAATCAGCCCCAGCATTTT	CASSTRQGANQPQHF
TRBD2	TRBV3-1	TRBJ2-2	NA	TGTGCCAGCAGCCAAGACAGACTAGCGGCTAACACCGGGGAGCTGTTTTTT	CASSQDRLAANTGELFF
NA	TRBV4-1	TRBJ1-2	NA	TGCGCCAGCAGCCAAGGGGGTCCGGGCGGACAGTACTATGGCTACACCTTC	CASSQGGPGGQYYGYTF
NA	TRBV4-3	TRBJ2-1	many	TGCGCCAGCAGCCGACGCGGTCTGGGCAATGAGCAGTTCTTC	CASSRRGLGNEQFF
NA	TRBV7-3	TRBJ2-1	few	TGTGCCAGCAGCTCCATCGGCGGGGCCGATGAGCAGTTCTTC	CASSSIGGADEQFF
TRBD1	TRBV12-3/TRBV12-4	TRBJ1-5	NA	TGTGCCAGCAGTTTAGGGACAGGGGTTCCGCCCCAGCATTTT	CASSLGTGVPPQHF
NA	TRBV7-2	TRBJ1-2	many	TGTGCCAGCAGCTTACCTAACTATGGCTACACCTTC	CASSLPNYGYTF
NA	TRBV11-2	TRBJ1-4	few	TGTGCCAGCAGCTTAGACCCCTCATGGGCAAACATTAATGAAAAACTGTTTTTT	CASSLDPSWANINEKLFF
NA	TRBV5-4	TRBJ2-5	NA	TGTGCCAGCAGCTTGGGACGACAACCGCAAGAGACCCAGTACTTC	CASSLGRQPQETQYF
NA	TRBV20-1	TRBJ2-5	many	TGCAGTGCTACCCCCCGAGGGACCCAGTACTTC	CSATPRGTQYF
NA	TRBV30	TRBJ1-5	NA	TGTGCCTGGAGTATCGGAGATAGCAATCAGCCCCAGCATTTT	CAWSIGDSNQPQHF
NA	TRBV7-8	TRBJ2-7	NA	TGTGCCAGCAGCTTAACTCAATCCTACGAGCAGTACTTC	CASSLTQSYEQYF
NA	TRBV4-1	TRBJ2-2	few	TGCGCCAGCAGCGTGGGGGGGCAGTCCGGGGAGCTGTTTTTT	CASSVGGQSGELFF
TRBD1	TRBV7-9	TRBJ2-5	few	TGTGCCGAAAGGGGAACAGGGGACCAAGAGACCCAGTACTTC	CAERGTGDQETQYF
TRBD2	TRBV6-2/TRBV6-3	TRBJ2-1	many	TGTGCCAGCAGTCGTCAGACTAGCGGGTACAACAATGAGCAGTTCTTC	CASSRQTSGYNNEQFF
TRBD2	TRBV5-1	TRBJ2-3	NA	TGCGCCAGCAGCTTCGTCCGCGGGGGGAGCGATACGCAGTATTTT	CASSFVRGGSDTQYF
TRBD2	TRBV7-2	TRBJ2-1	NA	TGTGCCAGCAGCTTAGGAACTAGCGTATTTGGCAATGAGCAGTTCTTC	CASSLGTSVFGNEQFF
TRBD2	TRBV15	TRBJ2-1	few	TGTGCCACCAGCAGAGAACTAGCGGGCTACAATGAGCAGTTCTTC	CATSRELAGYNEQFF
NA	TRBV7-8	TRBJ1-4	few	TGTGCCAGCAGCTTAGTGGCAGGGCAGCATGAAAAACTGTTTTTT	CASSLVAGQHEKLFF
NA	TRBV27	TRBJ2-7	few	TGTGCCAGCAGTTCTCGTTTAGGCGAGCAGTACTTC	CASSSRLGEQYF
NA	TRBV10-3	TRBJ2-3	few	TGTGCCATCAGTGAGTCGGTAGCCTATCGCACAGATACGCAGTATTTT	CAISESVAYRTDTQYF
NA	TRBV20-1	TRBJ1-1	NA	TGCAGCCGGCAGCGGGGATCGAACACTGAAGCTTTCTTT	CSRQRGSNTEAFF
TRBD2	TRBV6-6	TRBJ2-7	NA	TGTGCCAGCAGTTACTCGAGTGGAGGCGGGGGGTCTAGCGAGCAGTACTTC	CASSYSSGGGGSSEQYF
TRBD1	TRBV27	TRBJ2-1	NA	TGTGCCAGCAGTTTTGACAGGGGTTACAATGAGCAGTTCTTC	CASSFDRGYNEQFF
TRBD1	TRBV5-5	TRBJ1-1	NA	TGTGCCAGCAGAAGCAGGGGGACAAGCGGGGCTTTCTTT	CASRSRGTSGAFF
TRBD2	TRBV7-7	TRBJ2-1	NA	TGTGCTAGCAGCTTGAGATGGACTAGCGGGAGAAGTACCTCCTACAATGAGCAGTTCTTC	CASSLRWTSGRSTSYNEQFF
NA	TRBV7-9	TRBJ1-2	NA	TGTGCCAGCAGCAGAGTGGGCAGCGGTGCCAACTATGGCTACACCTTC	CASSRVGSGANYGYTF
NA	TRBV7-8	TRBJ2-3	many	TGTGCCAGCAGCCGGGGGTTAGGCACAGATACGCAGTATTTT	CASSRGLGTDTQYF
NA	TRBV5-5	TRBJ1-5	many	TGTGCCAGCAGCTTGGTTGATCAGCCCCAGCATTTT	CASSLVDQPQHF
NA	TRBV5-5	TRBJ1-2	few	TGTGCCAGCAGCTTGTCCGCAGGAATCTCTAACTATGGCTACACCTTC	CASSLSAGISNYGYTF
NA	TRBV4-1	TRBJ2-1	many	TGCGCCAGCAGCCCCCTCCCTGAAGCCTACAATGAGCAGTTCTTC	CASSPLPEAYNEQFF
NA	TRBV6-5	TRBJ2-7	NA	TGTGCCAGCAGCCCGTATGGACAGAGCTCCTACGAGCAGTACTTC	CASSPYGQSSYEQYF
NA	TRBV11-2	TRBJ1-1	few	TGTGCCAGCAGCTTAGATCAGGGGAACACTGAAGCTTTCTTT	CASSLDQGNTEAFF
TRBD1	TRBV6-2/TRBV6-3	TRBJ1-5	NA	TGTGCCAGCGGGACAGTTAGCAATCAGCCCCAGCATTTT	CASGTVSNQPQHF
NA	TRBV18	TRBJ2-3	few	TGTGCCAGCTCACCACCGACTACTCGCACAGATACGCAGTATTTT	CASSPPTTRTDTQYF
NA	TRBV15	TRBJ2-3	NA	TGTGCCACCAGCATAGAGGGGGGCACAGATACGCAGTATTTT	CATSIEGGTDTQYF
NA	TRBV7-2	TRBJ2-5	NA	TGTGCCAGCAGCTGGGGGGCCACGGAGACCCAGTACTTC	CASSWGATETQYF
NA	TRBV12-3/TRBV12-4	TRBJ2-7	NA	TGTGCCAGCAGGCTGGATCTGGCCTACGAGCAGTACTTC	CASRLDLAYEQYF
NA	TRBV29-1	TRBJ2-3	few	TGCAGCGTTGGGGGAAAAACAGATACGCAGTATTTT	CSVGGKTDTQYF
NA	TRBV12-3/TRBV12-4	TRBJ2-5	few	TGTGCCAGCTGTTCCCGTTCGGAGGAGACCCAGTACTTC	CASCSRSEETQYF
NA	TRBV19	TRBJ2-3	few	TGTGCCAGTAGCTCACAGGGACGGCCACTTAGCACAGATACGCAGTATTTT	CASSSQGRPLSTDTQYF
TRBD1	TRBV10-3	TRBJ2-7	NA	TGTGCCATCAGTGACCCCGGGACAGGTTCGCGGAACGAGCAGTACTTC	CAISDPGTGSRNEQYF
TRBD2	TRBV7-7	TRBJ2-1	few	TGTGCTAGCAGCTTTTTAGCGGGGGGGGAGCAGTTCTTC	CASSFLAGGEQFF
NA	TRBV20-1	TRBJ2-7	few	TGCAGTGCTAGAGACGGGACCGGGGGCTCCTACGAGCAGTACTTC	CSARDGTGGSYEQYF
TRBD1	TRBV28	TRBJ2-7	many	TGTGCCAGCATCGGGACAGGGACAACGGGGGAGCAGTACTTC	CASIGTGTTGEQYF
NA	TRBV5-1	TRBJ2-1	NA	TGCGCCAGCAGCGAGGGTGGGGGGATATATGAGCAGTTCTTC	CASSEGGGIYEQFF
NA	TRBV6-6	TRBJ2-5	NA	TGTGCCAGCAGTCCCCCCGCGCAGGGTATGGAGACCCAGTACTTC	CASSPPAQGMETQYF